This is a list of T cell receptor beta chains from one sample in a study of vaccination and CD4 T cells after COVID-19. No antigens are known for them. Using its own MiXCR run on the PCR reads, TCRdb lists one record per CDR3 protein. Here the sample spans 7,000 to 7,500 distinct CDR3 sequences, approximately 31% being singletons. The specimen was CD4+ T cells from blood, cultured in vitro. The receptors were sampled from a human donor in good health. Each CDR3 is given without its conserved first and last residue. Expanded clones get a size class; other rows say once, few or many, or leave the size out.

TRBJ2-2,medium-sized,TRBV20-1,SARRRLAGGRTGELF
TRBJ1-1,.,TRBV7-9,ASSSRGPIEAF
TRBJ2-7,.,TRBV20-1,SANSGGKAYEQY
TRBJ1-1,.,TRBV7-2,ASSFDTEAF
TRBJ1-5,.,TRBV12-3/TRBV12-4,ASSPIQGGQPQH
TRBJ1-5,.,TRBV5-8,ASSFWGQPQH
TRBJ2-3,few,TRBV6-1,ASSEDRDGTSTDTQY
TRBJ2-7,.,TRBV10-1,ASSDSYEQY
TRBJ1-3,large,TRBV2,ASTRDTGNTIY
TRBJ2-5,.,TRBV20-1,GATDRDQETQY
TRBJ1-2,large,TRBV30,AGFTGGMAGYT
TRBJ1-3,.,TRBV7-8,ASSSAGNTIY
TRBJ1-6,.,TRBV30,AWSVGHTGGSPLH
TRBJ2-3,.,TRBV20-1,SALNSGGVSDTQY
TRBJ2-7,.,TRBV5-6,ASSLLTSAFSYEQY
TRBJ1-2,.,TRBV11-1,ASSPSGLEGIYGYT
TRBJ1-6,.,TRBV30,AWSEGTDNSPLH
TRBJ2-3,few,TRBV6-5,ASSSPGEPYTQY
TRBJ1-2,.,TRBV27,ASTAGTKGVVRSYT
TRBJ2-5,.,TRBV9,ASSLHPTRDGGETQY
TRBJ2-3,.,TRBV20-1,SANRGTDTQY
TRBJ1-6,few,TRBV7-3,ASSTTGSDSPLH
TRBJ1-4,.,TRBV20-1,SASGGPTNEKLF
TRBJ1-1,few,TRBV12-3/TRBV12-4,ASSSFSNTEAF
TRBJ1-3,few,TRBV6-1,ASTLDRGVGNTIY
TRBJ1-2,.,TRBV5-8,ASGHETFYT
TRBJ1-4,.,TRBV6-1,ASSTLRVPNEKLF
TRBJ1-2,.,TRBV6-5,ASSYSKAGFYGYT
TRBJ1-5,.,TRBV10-2,ASLQGHNQPQH
TRBJ2-1,.,TRBV12-3/TRBV12-4,ASSISVTSSWNEQF
TRBJ1-5,.,TRBV15,ATSRDDQPQH
TRBJ1-2,.,TRBV12-3/TRBV12-4,ASSLGLGYT
TRBJ2-5,few,TRBV7-3,ASSLGDGTQY
TRBJ1-6,.,TRBV7-8,ASSPSTGSYNSPLH
TRBJ2-1,.,TRBV10-1,ASSESAEYNEQF
TRBJ1-2,.,TRBV6-1,ASSAPGTGKKSGYT
TRBJ2-5,few,TRBV11-2,ASSLSSGETQY
TRBJ1-2,few,TRBV12-3/TRBV12-4,ASSLGGGAGYT
TRBJ1-1,few,TRBV20-1,SASPGGSLTNTEAF
TRBJ1-1,once,TRBV19,ASTPREGLNTEAF
TRBJ2-5,.,TRBV5-1,ASSLSGLAGETQY
TRBJ1-2,.,TRBV21-1,ASSKVRGGDYGYT
TRBJ1-2,.,TRBV6-1,ASSDLTVMNGYT
TRBJ2-7,few,TRBV29-1,SVLSSEHEQY
TRBJ1-1,few,TRBV30,AYGQNTEAF
TRBJ2-7,few,TRBV7-6,ASSPTGNEQY
TRBJ1-2,few,TRBV6-1,ASRPPEVGYGYT
TRBJ1-1,.,TRBV29-1,SVEPTGEAF
TRBJ1-5,.,TRBV19,ASSIQDAEPQH
TRBJ2-2,once,TRBV24-1,ATSDPGLAGAGDTGELF
TRBJ1-1,.,TRBV20-1,SATRTVGTEAF
TRBJ2-3,.,TRBV19,ASSASGYTDTQY
TRBJ2-1,.,TRBV6-5,ASSSDFYPGSSYNEQF
TRBJ1-2,.,TRBV9,ASTPLGYGYT
TRBJ1-2,few,TRBV14,ASSPNVLYGYT